The present entry profiles one TCR beta chain with its context. Its antigen remains unknown. The V and J ends lost 8 bases and 3 bases, in that order; junction bases with no gene match: 7. CDR1 and CDR2 (germline): ENHRY, SYGVKD. The CDR3 contains 14 residues. Libraries were made from TCR beta cDNA, and they carried unique molecular identifiers. The yield from approximately 1 to 10 million T cells was 500,000 or so cDNA molecules in total. TCRdb re-called the PCR reads with MiXCR, one entry per CDR3 protein. The sample includes 750,000 to 950,000 distinct CDR3 sequences, about 53% of them seen just once. This record belongs to a study of post-analysis software for immune sequencing data. Study results and limitations: TRBV5-6, TRBV5-1 and TRBV20-1 were among several TRBV segments more frequent in patients than controls. Strong co-clustering by F measure was evident for samples that had been prepared in the same batch. The study found significantly lower normalized Chao1 diversity in multiple sclerosis patients than in controls.

The sequence derives from a girl between 10 and 17 years old with multiple sclerosis. The chain links TRBV10-3 to TRBJ2-1; 7 positions match TRBD2. Sequenced sample: blood. The CDR3: CAIGGGTFYNEQFF. CDR3 in DNA: TGTGCCATCGGGGGGGGGACTTTCTACAATGAGCAGTTCTTC.